One and the same sample provided the 20 T cell receptor beta chains below, sequenced in a study of beta chain features in type 1 diabetes. Points from the study as a whole: In every one of the four CD4+ subsets, TCRB CDR3s were moderately but significantly shorter in Type 1 diabetes patients.

Isolated RNA was reverse transcribed in full, so expressed TCRB transcripts were sequenced. Method: immunoSEQ multiplex PCR; TCRdb's copy keeps in-frame clones and lacks some. The table shows about 160,000 clones, with about 8.1% occurring only once. Antigens for these TCRs are unknown. The specimen was central memory CD4+ T cells from blood. Every receptor here comes from a woman between 18 and 30 years old with type 1 diabetes.

The CDR3 reads CASSIRPPGDQWSDF. The CDR3 bases are TGTGCCAGCTCCATCCGCCCCCCAGGGGACCAGTGGTCCGATTTT. The V and J genes are TRBV21-1 and TRBJ1-4; whether TRBD1, the table's D call, matches the DNA was not checked. TRBV21-1 is a pseudogene. The CDR3 is made up of 15 amino acids.

This CDR3 reads CASSDGQGWQPQHF. The CDR3 DNA reads as TGTGCCAGCAGCGACGGACAGGGGTGGCAGCCCCAGCATTTT. The chain couples TRBV11-2 to TRBJ1-5; 9 bases fit TRBD1. J was trimmed by 7 bases and V by 5 bases; bases with no gene match: 6. CDR1 is SGHAT, CDR2 FQNNGV, per germline. The CDR3 sequence is 14 residues long.

J is TRBJ2-5 and V is TRBV4-1; no clear D gene. CDR3 length equals 13 residues. Trimming took 1 base from V and 5 from J, leaving 8 bases between them. Per the germline V gene, CDR1 is MGHRA and CDR2 is YSYEKL. The CDR3 loop reads CASSQAYGETQYF. DNA for the CDR3: TGCGCCAGCAGCCAAGCGTACGGGGAGACCCAGTACTTC.

This clone showed up just a few times. CDR3 sequence: CASSEPGRRIYGYTF. In nucleotides, the CDR3 is TGTGCCAGCAGTGAACCAGGCCGACGGATCTATGGCTACACCTTC. The chain carries TRBV6-1 and TRBJ1-2, with D unresolved. The germline V gene has CDR1 MNHNS and CDR2 SASEGT. The germline V and J ends were trimmed by 2 bases and 4 bases, with 14 bases remaining between them. The CDR3 runs to 15 residues.

The chain recombines TRBV6-6 with TRBJ1-3; tentative D call: TRBD1 (6 bases). Between the trimmed V and J ends, which lost 5 bases and 8 bases, there was a span of 16 bases. Germline V gives CDR1 MNHNY, CDR2 SVGAGI (reference sequence). This CDR3 is 14 amino acids long. DNA of the CDR3: TGTGCCAGCAGTCTAAGAGGGGGTGCAGACACCATATATTTT. Protein product: CASSLRGGADTIYF.

The gene calls are TRBV7-9 and TRBJ2-3; a possible D gene is TRBD2 (6 bases). This CDR3 is 15 amino acids long. CDR1 and CDR2 from the germline V gene are SEHNR and FQNEAQ (reference sequence). Trimming pared 2 bases from V and 1 base from J, leaving 10 bases between. The CDR3 nucleotides are TGTGCCAGCAGCTTAAGTAGCGGCCGCACAGATACGCAGTATTTT. This encodes CASSLSSGRTDTQYF.

The chain employs TRBV12-2 and TRBJ2-5; no DNA check was done on the table's D call, TRBD1. TRBV12-2 is recorded as a pseudogene. This CDR3 region has 15 residues. The CDR3 DNA sequence: TGTGCAAGTCGCTTCAGGGGCGCCGTGACAGGGACCCAGTACTTC. This encodes CASRFRGAVTGTQYF.

The chain uses TRBV19 and TRBJ1-1; tentative D call: TRBD1 (6 bases). The CDR3 extends over 14 amino acids. Germline values: CDR1 LNHDA, CDR2 SQIVND (reference sequence). The V and J ends lost 9 bases and 0 bases respectively, with 14 bases between them. The CDR3 region is CASHSRTVNTEAFF. DNA of the CDR3: TGTGCCAGCCACTCGAGGACAGTGAACACTGAAGCTTTCTTT. Full variable domain (missing parts from reference TRBV19 and TRBJ1-1): DGGITQSPKYLFRKEGQNVTLSCEQNLNHDAMYWYRQDPGQGLRLIYYSQIVNDFQKGDIAEGYSVSREKKESFPLTVTSAQKNPTAFYLCASHSRTVNTEAFFGQGTRLTVV.

This clone was picked up a small number of times. V and J are TRBV29-1 and TRBJ2-5, with 8 bases aligning to TRBD2. This CDR3 contains 14 residues. V lost 4 bases, J lost 1 base, and 5 bases stayed unmatched. Germline-derived CDR1 and CDR2 are SQVTM and ANQGSEA. The CDR3, as DNA: TGCAGCGTTGGTCCGGGAGGGATCCAAGAGACCCAGTACTTC. As protein: CSVGPGGIQETQYF.

CDR3 protein: CASRSGTSRSEQYF. The CDR3, as DNA: TGTGCCAGCAGATCCGGGACTAGCCGTAGCGAGCAGTACTTC. The rearrangement uses TRBV7-8 and TRBJ2-7; 9 nucleotides line up with TRBD2. J gave up 6 bases and V 6 bases, and 9 bases lay outside the gene matches. CDR3 length: 14 residues. Germline values: CDR1 SGHVS, CDR2 FQNEAQ.

This clone has more than one count but fewer than ten. The chain is built from TRBV11-3 and TRBJ2-3, with 8 bases that match TRBD2. With V trimmed by 6 bases and J by 2 bases, 7 bases remained unmatched. This CDR3 contains 15 residues. Germline assignment: CDR1 SGHNT and CDR2 YENEEA. CDR3 loop: CASSRRGGHTDTQYF. CDR3 DNA: TGTGCCAGCAGTCGTCGGGGGGGACACACAGATACGCAGTATTTT.

The rearrangement links TRBV5-4 to TRBJ2-5; the D gene is possibly TRBD1 (5 bases). Germline V gives CDR1 SGHNT, CDR2 YYREEE (reference sequence). The CDR3 runs to 15 residues. V was shortened by 1 base and J by 4 bases, with 14 bases between the two germline ends. CDR3 nucleotides: TGTGCCAGCAGCTTGTCCAGTGGGGCCGGAGAGACCCAGTACTTC. It translates to CASSLSSGAGETQYF.

The chain joins TRBV19 to TRBJ1-5; no definite D call. The V end was cut by 3 bases, the J end by 2 bases, with 11 bases between. This CDR3 has 15 amino acids. From germline, CDR1 is LNHDA and CDR2 SQIVND (reference sequence). Written as DNA, the CDR3 is TGTGCCAGTAGTATTTTCGGGTCTGGCAATCAGCCCCAGCATTTT. It yields the protein CASSIFGSGNQPQHF.

This chain uses TRBV4-1 with TRBJ1-4, with unresolved D. The CDR3 contains 16 residues. Germline CDR1 MGHRA, CDR2 YSYEKL. Trimming pared 4 bases from V and 5 bases from J, leaving 17 bases between. This chain's CDR3 is CASSLKIALINEKLFF. DNA for the CDR3: TGCGCCAGCAGCCTCAAGATAGCCTTAATCAATGAAAAACTGTTTTTT.

There are a few counts of this clone. The chain joins TRBV2 to TRBJ2-1; 8 nucleotides match TRBD2. Germline V gene data show CDR1 as SNHLY and CDR2 as FYNNEI. CDR3 size: 13 residues. J lost 5 bases, V lost 9 bases, and 6 bases had no gene match. This CDR3 is CASTSGSNNEQFF. Written as DNA, the CDR3 is TGTGCCAGTACTAGCGGTTCAAACAATGAGCAGTTCTTC.

About this clone: Other DNA sequences from this sample encode an identical CDR3 as well. The chain joins TRBV11-2 to TRBJ1-3; 7 nucleotides agree with TRBD1. Germline CDR1 reads SGHAT; CDR2 reads FQNNGV. This CDR3 has 15 residues. V lost 4 bases, J lost 0 bases, and 3 bases stayed unmatched. The CDR3 DNA follows: TGTGCCAGCAGCTGGGGACAGAGCTCTGGAAACACCATATATTTT. It translates to CASSWGQSSGNTIYF.

This chain joins TRBV28 and TRBJ1-5; a possible D gene is TRBD1 (6 bases). Germline lookup yields CDR1 MDHEN and CDR2 SYDVKM. The CDR3 loop spans 14 amino acids. Between the trimmed V and J ends, which lost 5 bases and 4 bases, there was a span of 12 bases. The CDR3 nucleotides read TGTGCCAGCAGTCTCCCGACAGGTAATCAGCCCCAGCATTTT. The encoded protein is CASSLPTGNQPQHF.

V gene TRBV7-2 combines with J gene TRBJ2-3; 7 bases match TRBD2. The CDR3 is 16 residues long. CDR1 and CDR2 (germline): SGHTA, FQGNSA. J gave up 8 bases and V 7 bases, and 18 bases lay outside the gene matches. The CDR3 region is CASTLAVGLPGGTQYF. DNA for the CDR3: TGTGCCAGCACCCTCGCAGTTGGGCTCCCGGGGGGTACGCAGTATTTT.

The rearrangement joins TRBV30 to TRBJ2-3; D uncertain. The length of the CDR3 is 12 residues. V lost 1 base and J 2 bases, leaving 4 bases between the germline ends. Per germline, CDR1 GTSNPN and CDR2 SVGIG (reference sequence). In DNA, the CDR3 is TGTGCCTGGAGTGGGCTCACAGATACGCAGTATTTT. Residues: CAWSGLTDTQYF. Full variable domain (remainder filled in from reference TRBV30 and TRBJ2-3): SQTIHQWPATLVQPVGSPLSLECTVEGTSNPNLYWYRQAAGRGLQLLFYSVGIGQISSEVPQNLSASRPQDRQFILSSKKLLLSDSGFYLCAWSGLTDTQYFGPGTRLTVL.

The chain is built from TRBV28 and TRBJ1-2, with no clear D. This CDR3 has 12 amino acids. V lost 3 bases, J lost 4 bases, and 6 bases lay in between. Germline CDR1 is MDHEN and CDR2 is SYDVKM. CDR3 loop: CASSFRSYGYTF. CDR3 in DNA: TGTGCCAGCAGTTTTAGAAGCTATGGCTACACCTTC.